This TCR beta chain was sequenced for a study of technical replicates of blood from a handful of donors. The repertoire was sequenced with immunoSEQ multiplex PCR; TCRdb's copy has only in-frame clones and lacks some. The sample lists 45,000 to 55,000 clones, 94% occurring once. CDR3 length: 15 amino acids. Germline CDR1 reads MNHEY; CDR2 reads SVGAGI. V gave up 7 bases and J gave up 8 bases; unmatched junction bases: 11. The sequenced sample was T cells isolated from PBMCs. This TCR was sampled from a human donor in good health. The chain uses TRBV6-5 and TRBJ1-4, with 9 bases fitting TRBD1. The CDR3 loop is CASTPGTGRGEKLFF. CDR3 bases: TGTGCCAGCACCCCCGGGACAGGGAGAGGGGAAAAACTGTTTTTT.